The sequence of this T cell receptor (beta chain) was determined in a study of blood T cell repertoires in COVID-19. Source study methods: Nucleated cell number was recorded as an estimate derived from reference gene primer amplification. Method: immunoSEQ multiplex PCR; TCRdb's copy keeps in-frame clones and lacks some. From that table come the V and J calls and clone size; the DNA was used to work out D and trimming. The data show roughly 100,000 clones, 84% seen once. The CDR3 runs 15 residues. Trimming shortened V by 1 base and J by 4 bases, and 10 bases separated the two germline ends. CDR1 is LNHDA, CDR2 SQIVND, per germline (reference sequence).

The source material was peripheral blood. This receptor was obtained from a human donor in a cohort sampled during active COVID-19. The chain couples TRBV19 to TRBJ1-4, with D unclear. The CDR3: CASSIVGFLNEKLFF. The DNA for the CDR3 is TGTGCCAGTAGTATAGTGGGCTTCCTTAATGAAAAACTGTTTTTT.